The 26 T cell receptor beta chains below were found in one sample sequenced in a study of blood T cell repertoires in COVID-19. The table came from immunoSEQ multiplex PCR; TCRdb's copy has only in-frame clones and leaves some out. This sample has more than 85,000 clones; 65% to 90% occur once, and the top ten carry approximately 2.5%. Sequencing was carried out using PBMCs or T cells enriched from blood (not recorded which). These receptors all stem from a woman aged 45-65 years who had recovered from COVID-19.

This rearrangement joins TRBV19 to TRBJ1-1, with 7 bases aligning to TRBD1. Germline V gene data show CDR1 as LNHDA and CDR2 as SQIVND (reference sequence). The V segment lost 1 base and the J segment 2 bases; nucleotides outside the gene matches: 4. The CDR3 has 15 amino acids. The CDR3 sequence is CASSIAGTANTEAFF. The CDR3 nucleotides are TGTGCCAGTAGTATAGCTGGGACAGCCAACACTGAAGCTTTCTTT.

This chain links TRBV27 with TRBJ2-2; TRBD1 might be the D (5 bases). This CDR3 is 17 amino acids long. Trimming took 3 bases from V and 4 from J, leaving 18 bases between them. Per the germline V gene, CDR1 is MNHEY and CDR2 is SMNVEV (reference sequence). The CDR3 DNA is TGTGCCAGCAGTTTGTATACAGGCACCCCGGGCACCGGGGAGCTGTTTTTT. Translating it yields CASSLYTGTPGTGELFF.

The genes are TRBV12-3 or TRBV12-4 and TRBJ1-5, with TRBD1 as a possible D gene (5 bases). The V gene lost 7 bases and the J gene lost 7 bases, with 14 bases spanning the gap. There are 13 residues in the CDR3. In DNA, the CDR3 is TGTGCCAGCAATTTCCAGGGTGAGCAGCCCCAGCATTTT. Protein: CASNFQGEQPQHF.

This chain links TRBV10-2 with TRBJ1-6; TRBD1 agrees at 7 bases. CDR1 is WSHSY, CDR2 SAAADI, per germline. V shed 2 bases and J 8 bases; nucleotides not matched to a gene: 6. CDR3 length: 15 residues. The CDR3: CASSEVGTVDSPLHF. CDR3 coding DNA: TGCGCCAGCAGTGAGGTGGGGACAGTGGATTCACCCCTCCACTTT.

The V and J genes are TRBV6-6 and TRBJ1-3; 7 bases are shared with TRBD1. V trimming: 6 bases; J trimming: 5 bases; junction bases outside the gene matches: 7. Germline V CDR1 and CDR2: MNHNY, SVGAGI (reference sequence). CDR3 length equals 14 residues. The CDR3 protein is CASSLGTARNTIYF. DNA of the CDR3: TGTGCCAGCAGCCTCGGGACAGCCAGAAACACCATATATTTT.

The V and J genes are TRBV5-8 and TRBJ2-6; D might be TRBD1 (5 bases). The V and J ends lost 7 bases and 1 base respectively, with 12 bases between them. Germline V gene sequence: CDR1 SGHTS, CDR2 YDEGEE. The CDR3 consists of 15 residues. CDR3 DNA: TGTGCCAGCGGTACAGGCGCTTCTGGGGCCAACGTCCTGACTTTC. This translates into CASGTGASGANVLTF.

This clone appeared a single time. The rearrangement joins TRBV6-5 to TRBJ1-3; D gene ambiguous. The CDR3 has 15 residues. V lost 6 bases and J 0 bases, leaving 12 bases between the germline ends. The germline gives CDR1 MNHEY, CDR2 SVGAGI. CDR3 loop: CASRPPEFSGNTIYF. DNA of the CDR3: TGTGCCAGCAGACCGCCGGAGTTCTCTGGAAACACCATATATTTT.

The rearrangement links TRBV15 to TRBJ2-7, with D unclear. The CDR3 totals 13 residues. The V end was cut by 0 bases, the J end by 4 bases, with 7 bases between. Germline V CDR1 and CDR2: LNHNV, YYDKDF (reference sequence). CDR3: CATSRDPGYEQYF. The CDR3 region has the DNA TGTGCCACCAGCAGAGATCCCGGGTACGAGCAGTACTTC.

The V and J genes are TRBV11-3 and TRBJ2-3, with 13 bases matching TRBD2. CDR1 is SGHNT and CDR2 is YENEEA in the germline V gene. V was pared by 5 bases and J by 2 bases, with 10 bases of the junction left unmatched. The CDR3 extends over 18 amino acids. Written as DNA, the CDR3 is TGTGCCAGCAGCCCCACCGGACTAGCGGGGGCCTTCACAGATACGCAGTATTTT. Translated, it gives CASSPTGLAGAFTDTQYF. Full variable domain (rest looked up from reference TRBV11-3 and TRBJ2-3): EAGVVQSPRYKIIEKKQPVAFWCNPISGHNTLYWYLQNLGQGPELLIRYENEEAVDDSQLPKDRFSAERLKGVDSTLKIQPAELGDSAVYLCASSPTGLAGAFTDTQYFGPGTRLTVL.

The V gene is TRBV7-6, the J gene TRBJ1-6; 7 nucleotides agree with TRBD1. CDR3 length equals 14 residues. From germline, CDR1 is SGHVS and CDR2 FNYEAQ. J lost 7 bases, V lost 6 bases, and 6 bases had no gene match. The CDR3 sequence is CASRTGVGNSPLHF. The DNA for the CDR3 is TGTGCCAGCAGAACAGGGGTTGGAAATTCACCCCTCCACTTT.

The chain carries TRBV6-6 and TRBJ2-3; 7 bases agree with TRBD2. The V and J ends lost 7 bases and 4 bases, in that order; junction bases with no gene match: 5. CDR3 length: 13 amino acids. CDR1 is MNHNY, CDR2 SVGAGI, per germline (reference sequence). In DNA form, the CDR3 reads TGTGCCAGCACCCCAAGCGGGGCAGATACGCAGTATTTT. Translated: CASTPSGADTQYF.

This chain connects TRBV2 to TRBJ2-1; 8 nucleotides agree with TRBD2. From germline, CDR1 is SNHLY and CDR2 FYNNEI. This CDR3 contains 16 residues. With 3 bases clipped from V and 4 bases from J, the junction kept 8 bases outside the gene matches. The CDR3 loop is CASSDSRTSLYNEQFF. The CDR3 region has the DNA TGTGCCAGCAGTGATAGTCGGACTAGCCTATACAATGAGCAGTTCTTC. Full variable domain (remainder filled in from reference TRBV2 and TRBJ2-1): EPEVTQTPSHQVTQMGQEVILRCVPISNHLYFYWYRQILGQKVEFLVSFYNNEISEKSEIFDDQFSVERPDGSNFTLKIRSTKLEDSAMYFCASSDSRTSLYNEQFFGPGTRLTVL.

The chain links TRBV5-1 to TRBJ2-5; maybe TRBD2 (6 bases). The V and J ends lost 0 bases and 1 base respectively, with 7 bases between them. The CDR3 is 14 amino acids. Germline CDR1 SGHRS, CDR2 YFSETQ. The CDR3 nucleotides are TGCGCCAGCAGCTTGGACGGGGGCCAAGAGACCCAGTACTTC. It encodes CASSLDGGQETQYF.

This clone appeared a few times. The rearrangement links TRBV18 to TRBJ1-5, with a tentative D call TRBD1 (5 bases). The germline V gene encodes CDR1 KGHSH and CDR2 LQKENI. CDR3 length: 14 amino acids. V was cut by 3 bases and J by 7 bases, with 13 bases left in between. CDR3 in amino acids: CASSPEWGVQPQHF. Written as DNA, the CDR3 is TGTGCCAGCTCACCCGAGTGGGGGGTCCAGCCCCAGCATTTT.

The chain is built from TRBV9 and TRBJ2-7; 12 nucleotides align to TRBD2. In germline, CDR1 is SGDLS, CDR2 YYNGEE. This CDR3 region has 18 residues. Germline trimming cut 3 bases from V and 0 bases from J; bases unmatched to any gene: 10. The CDR3 DNA reads as TGTGCCAGCAGCGGACCGGGACTAGCGGGCGAAACCTCCTACGAGCAGTACTTC. Its protein is CASSGPGLAGETSYEQYF.

This chain uses TRBV28 with TRBJ2-2; D perhaps matches TRBD2 (7 bases). The CDR3 runs 15 residues. V lost 7 bases to trimming and J lost 5 bases, with 17 bases between them. Per the germline V gene, CDR1 is MDHEN and CDR2 is SYDVKM. CDR3: CASNYGGPGTGELFF. DNA of the CDR3: TGTGCCAGCAACTACGGGGGGCCAGGTACCGGGGAGCTGTTTTTT.

J is TRBJ2-7 and V is TRBV29-1, with no clear D. The CDR3 runs to 12 residues. Trimming cost V 4 bases and J 4 bases, with 11 bases left between them. Germline V gene data show CDR1 as SQVTM and CDR2 as ANQGSEA. The CDR3 DNA reads as TGCAGCGTTGGCACAGACCCATACGAGCAGTACTTC. The encoded protein is CSVGTDPYEQYF.

This clone was counted once. The chain uses TRBV4-2 and TRBJ2-7; 8 nucleotides align to TRBD2. Losses at the gene ends were 0 bases for V and 5 bases for J; bases not matched to a gene: 6. The CDR3 covers 15 residues. The germline V gene encodes CDR1 LGHNA and CDR2 YNFKEQ. CDR3 in DNA: TGTGCCAGCAGCCAAGATATAGCGGGATCCGACGAGCAGTACTTC. This gives the protein CASSQDIAGSDEQYF.

The V and J genes are TRBV7-8 and TRBJ1-5; the match to TRBD1 covers 9 bases. V dropped 3 bases and J dropped 0; count of bases not matched to a gene: 9. Germline V gene sequence: CDR1 SGHVS, CDR2 FQNEAQ. The CDR3 is 18 amino acids. This chain's CDR3 is CASSFAGQGINSNQPQHF. CDR3 in DNA: TGTGCCAGCAGCTTCGCAGGACAGGGGATTAATAGCAATCAGCCCCAGCATTTT. Full variable domain (remainder filled in from reference TRBV7-8 and TRBJ1-5): GAGVSQSPRYKVAKRGQDVALRCDPISGHVSLFWYQQALGQGPEFLTYFQNEAQLDKSGLPSDRFFAERPEGSVSTLKIQRTQQEDSAVYLCASSFAGQGINSNQPQHFGDGTRLSIL.

Regarding this clone: This CDR3 is also generated by other DNA sequences in the sample. V is TRBV24-1 and J is TRBJ2-5; D is unclear. In germline, CDR1 is KGHDR, CDR2 SFDVKD. CDR3 length: 12 residues. Trimming took 4 bases from V and 5 from J, leaving 7 bases between them. CDR3 amino acids: CATSDPQETQYF. CDR3 bases: TGTGCCACCAGTGACCCACAGGAGACCCAGTACTTC.

This chain uses TRBV5-4 with TRBJ2-5; D gene unclear. This CDR3 has 14 residues. Germline V gene data show CDR1 as SGHNT and CDR2 as YYREEE (reference sequence). V was pared by 3 bases and J by 4 bases, with 13 bases between. CDR3 DNA sequence: TGTGCCAGCAGCTATGTCGGGTGGCGAGAGACCCAGTACTTC. It yields the protein CASSYVGWRETQYF. The full variable domain, its missing parts supplied by reference TRBV5-4 and TRBJ2-5, is ETGVTQSPTHLIKTRGQQVTLRCSSQSGHNTVSWYQQALGQGPQFIFQYYREEENGRGNFPPRFSGLQFPNYSSELNVNALELDDSALYLCASSYVGWRETQYFGPGTRLLVL.

This clone was counted a few times. The V call is TRBV19, the J call TRBJ1-2, with TRBD1 as a possible D gene (6 bases). Per germline, CDR1 LNHDA and CDR2 SQIVND (reference sequence). The CDR3 covers 13 residues. The V gene lost 5 bases and the J gene lost 7 bases, with 14 bases spanning the gap. The CDR3 coding sequence is TGTGCCAGTAGTCCTCAAGGGACAATTGGCTACACCTTC. Amino acid sequence: CASSPQGTIGYTF.

This chain uses TRBV15 with TRBJ1-3; D is uncertain. V was cut by 0 bases and J by 0 bases, with 9 bases left in between. The germline V gene encodes CDR1 LNHNV and CDR2 YYDKDF (reference sequence). This CDR3 region has 16 residues. This CDR3 reads CATSRDASSSGNTIYF. The CDR3 DNA reads TGTGCCACCAGCAGAGATGCGTCCTCCTCTGGAAACACCATATATTTT.

This chain links TRBV28 with TRBJ1-2; 9 nucleotides line up with TRBD1. This CDR3 contains 19 residues. V was clipped by 2 bases and J by 8 bases; unmatched bases: 21. Germline values: CDR1 MDHEN, CDR2 SYDVKM. Here the CDR3 DNA reads TGTGCCAGCAGTTTACAAAGGAGGACAGGGGCGCTTTTCGGTTACGGCTACACCTTC. This encodes CASSLQRRTGALFGYGYTF.

The chain has TRBV28 and TRBJ2-2; TRBD1 matches 10 bases. Trimming cost V 6 bases and J 3 bases; bases outside gene matches: 7. The length of the CDR3 is 16 residues. Germline V gives CDR1 MDHEN, CDR2 SYDVKM. Written as DNA, the CDR3 is TGTGCCAGCAGAATTCGGACAGGGGGAGACACCGGGGAGCTGTTTTTT. Residues: CASRIRTGGDTGELFF.

The J gene is TRBJ1-2, the V gene TRBV7-8; possibly TRBD1 for D (5 bases). V lost 5 bases and J lost 3, with 10 bases in between. The CDR3 spans 13 residues. CDR1 is SGHVS, CDR2 FQNEAQ, per germline. CDR3 region: CASSLTVDYGYTF. The CDR3 DNA reads TGTGCCAGCAGCCTGACAGTCGACTATGGCTACACCTTC.